The 29 T cell receptor beta chains listed next were all sequenced from one sample in a study of T cells in Graves' hyperthyroidism and ophthalmopathy. RNA transcripts yielded amplified TCR beta CDR3 regions. When the TCR CDR3 underwent first-round RT-PCR, the HTBI primer set was used. TCRdb re-derived calls from the multiplex PCR reads in MiXCR, one entry per CDR3 protein. The sample includes about 640,000 distinct CDR3 sequences, roughly 20% of them seen just once. Source material: blood. Receptors were obtained from a man aged 30 to 39 with Graves' ophthalmopathy.

V and J are TRBV15 and TRBJ1-2, with D perhaps TRBD1 (5 bases). CDR3 size: 14 residues. V gave up 0 bases and J gave up 5 bases, with 10 bases separating them. The V gene's germline CDR1 is LNHNV and CDR2 YYDKDF (reference sequence). The CDR3 loop reads CATSRDGAGYGYTF. CDR3 in DNA: TGTGCCACCAGCAGAGATGGGGCAGGGTATGGCTACACCTTC.

The rearrangement joins TRBV5-1 to TRBJ1-2; D is uncertain. Deletions cut 0 bases from V and 5 bases from J, with 8 bases between. The V gene's germline CDR1 is SGHRS and CDR2 YFSETQ. The length of the CDR3 is 13 residues. CDR3 region: CASSLEWEYGYTF. CDR3 nucleotides: TGCGCCAGCAGCTTGGAGTGGGAATATGGCTACACCTTC.

This clonotype has only a few counts. The CDR3 protein is CSARLAGLGTDTQYF. DNA of the CDR3: TGCAGTGCTAGGCTAGCGGGATTAGGTACAGATACGCAGTATTTT. The rearrangement links TRBV20-1 to TRBJ2-3; 9 nucleotides agree with TRBD2. Germline V lookup: CDR1 DFQATT, CDR2 SNEGSKA (reference sequence). The CDR3 totals 15 residues. V gave up 3 bases and J gave up 3 bases; unmatched junction bases: 7.

The rearrangement links TRBV28 to TRBJ2-7; D may match TRBD1 or TRBD2 (5 bases each). The CDR3 is made up of 14 amino acids. Trimming took 8 bases from V and 4 from J, leaving 18 bases between them. Germline CDR1 is MDHEN and CDR2 is SYDVKM. Here the CDR3 reads CASGLWDGGYEQYF. In DNA form, the CDR3 reads TGTGCCAGCGGGCTCTGGGACGGCGGATACGAGCAGTACTTC.

This clonotype was detected ten times or more. V and J are TRBV30 and TRBJ1-2; the D is unclear. V dropped 5 bases and J dropped 8 bases, with 12 bases sitting between them. The CDR3 length is 11 residues. Germline V lookup: CDR1 GTSNPN, CDR2 SVGIG (reference sequence). CDR3 sequence reads: CAWGRTYGYTF. The CDR3 DNA reads TGTGCCTGGGGGCGAACCTACGGCTACACCTTC.

In this sample, this clonotype turned up many times. J is TRBJ1-5 and V is TRBV4-3, with a tentative D call TRBD1 (5 bases). V was clipped by 0 bases and J by 1 base, with 13 bases between them. Germline V gene sequence: CDR1 LGHNA, CDR2 YSLEER. CDR3 length equals 17 residues. The CDR3: CASSQDGTGGSNQPQHF. The CDR3 nucleotides read TGCGCCAGCAGCCAAGATGGGACCGGGGGAAGCAATCAGCCCCAGCATTTT.

This chain uses TRBV20-1 with TRBJ1-1; D may be TRBD1 (5 bases). Trimming took off 5 bases at V and 1 base at J, with 8 bases between the two ends. CDR1 and CDR2 from the germline V gene are DFQATT and SNEGSKA (reference sequence). There are 12 residues in the CDR3. CDR3 amino acids: CSAYQGNTEAFF. The CDR3 bases are TGCAGTGCTTATCAGGGGAACACTGAAGCTTTCTTT.

This clonotype showed up many times. The chain uses TRBV24-1 and TRBJ2-5, with 7 bases lining up with TRBD1. CDR3 length: 14 residues. The V gene end was trimmed by 7 bases and the J gene end by 5 bases; junction bases not matched to a gene: 9. CDR1 KGHDR and CDR2 SFDVKD come from the germline V gene. CDR3 region: CATRGTEAWETQYF. The CDR3 nucleotides are TGTGCCACCAGGGGGACAGAGGCGTGGGAGACCCAGTACTTC.

Notes on this clonotype: Given a much more abundant clone one base away, this may be a read error. The CDR3 sequence: CASSPPEHNSPLHF. CDR3 DNA: TGTGCCAGCAGTCCCCCGGAGCATAATTCACCCCTCCACTTT. The chain is built from TRBV28 and TRBJ1-6; D is ambiguous. The length of the CDR3 is 14 residues. CDR1 is MDHEN and CDR2 is SYDVKM in the germline V gene. The V gene lost 5 bases and the J gene lost 5 bases, with 10 bases spanning the gap.

This clonotype showed up many times. This chain links TRBV3-1 with TRBJ2-5; D gene unclear. V was cut by 2 bases and J by 2 bases, with 6 bases left in between. CDR1 is LGHDT and CDR2 is YNNKEL in the germline V gene (reference sequence). The length of the CDR3 is 13 residues. Here the CDR3 reads CASSQSIQETQYF. As DNA, the CDR3 is TGTGCCAGCAGCCAAAGCATTCAAGAGACCCAGTACTTC.

CDR3 sequence reads: CASSLALRDGYTF. CDR3 coding DNA: TGTGCCAGCAGCTTAGCGCTCCGGGACGGCTACACCTTC. This chain joins TRBV7-9 and TRBJ1-2; TRBD1 is a possible D gene (5 bases). This CDR3 has 13 residues. With 0 bases removed from V and 8 bases from J, the gap between germline ends came to 10 bases. Germline V gene lookup returns CDR1 SEHNR and CDR2 FQNEAQ (reference sequence).

The rearrangement links TRBV7-8 to TRBJ2-7; 9 bases agree with TRBD2. The V and J ends lost 4 bases and 4 bases, in that order; junction bases with no gene match: 8. The CDR3 runs 15 residues. Germline V lookup: CDR1 SGHVS, CDR2 FQNEAQ. CDR3 in DNA: TGTGCCAGCAGCTCCTTTAGCGGGAGCGGATACGAGCAGTACTTC. Protein: CASSSFSGSGYEQYF.

The chain is built from TRBV6-2 or TRBV6-3 and TRBJ2-5; no clear D. The CDR3 has 15 amino acids. The germline gives CDR1 MNHEY, CDR2 SVGEGT. The germline V and J ends were trimmed by 6 bases and 1 base, with 15 bases remaining between them. CDR3 amino acids: CASRRFAGPQETQYF. As DNA, the CDR3 is TGTGCCAGCAGACGATTCGCCGGGCCCCAAGAGACCCAGTACTTC.

V usage is TRBV6-5 and J usage is TRBJ2-1; D gene uncertain. Germline loops: CDR1 MNHEY, CDR2 SVGAGI. The V gene lost 2 bases and the J gene lost 0 bases, with 11 bases spanning the gap. The CDR3 runs to 16 residues. The CDR3, as DNA: TGTGCCAGCAGTTACCAGATTCCGAGCTCCTACAATGAGCAGTTCTTC. It codes for CASSYQIPSSYNEQFF.

In this sample, this clonotype turned up many times. V gene TRBV2 combines with J gene TRBJ2-4, with 7 bases aligning to TRBD1. Germline CDR1 and CDR2: SNHLY and FYNNEI. V was pared by 6 bases and J by 4 bases, with 18 bases of the junction left unmatched. The CDR3 spans 18 residues. The CDR3 loop is CASRLTRQGPKKKNIQYF. In DNA, the CDR3 is TGTGCCAGCAGATTAACCCGACAGGGCCCCAAGAAAAAAAACATTCAGTACTTC.

This clonotype was seen ten or more times. J is TRBJ2-3 and V is TRBV7-2; TRBD1 might be the D (5 bases). This CDR3 contains 15 residues. Germline CDR1 is SGHTA and CDR2 is FQGNSA. With 5 bases removed from V and 1 base from J, the gap between germline ends came to 13 bases. The CDR3 reads CASSPRQPRTDTQYF. Here the CDR3 DNA reads TGTGCCAGCAGCCCCAGACAGCCCCGCACAGATACGCAGTATTTT.

This clonotype was seen only a few times. The chain couples TRBV20-1 to TRBJ2-5; 13 bases align to TRBD2. This CDR3 contains 16 residues. Germline V gene sequence: CDR1 DFQATT, CDR2 SNEGSKA (reference sequence). Trimming cost V 1 base and J 5 bases; bases outside gene matches: 7. CDR3 coding DNA: TGCAGTGCTAGAGGGACTAGCGGGAGCCTGCGGGAGACCCAGTACTTC. Protein sequence: CSARGTSGSLRETQYF.

The chain employs TRBV28 and TRBJ2-7; 10 nucleotides match TRBD1. The CDR3 consists of 15 residues. The ends lost 4 bases at V and 4 bases at J; junction bases unmatched: 7. The V gene's germline CDR1 is MDHEN and CDR2 SYDVKM. The CDR3 region is CASSSPGQGLYEQYF. CDR3 in DNA: TGTGCCAGCAGTTCGCCGGGACAGGGGCTGTACGAGCAGTACTTC.

This clonotype was counted many times. The rearrangement uses TRBV28 and TRBJ1-1; the D is unclear. This CDR3 is built from 13 residues. V shed 10 bases and J shed 0 bases, with 12 bases lying between them. The germline V gene has CDR1 MDHEN and CDR2 SYDVKM. CDR3 sequence: CAIRITVNTEAFF. The CDR3 DNA sequence: TGTGCCATCCGAATCACGGTGAACACTGAAGCTTTCTTT. Together with reference TRBV28 and TRBJ1-1, the CDR3 gives the full variable domain: DVKVTQSSRYLVKRTGEKVFLECVQDMDHENMFWYRQDPGLGLRLIYFSYDVKMKEKGDIPEGYSVSREKKERFSLILESASTNQTSMYLCAIRITVNTEAFFGQGTRLTVV.

V usage is TRBV6-5 and J usage is TRBJ2-7, with D perhaps TRBD2 (6 bases). Trimming took 2 bases from V and 0 from J, leaving 11 bases between them. From germline, CDR1 is MNHEY and CDR2 SVGAGI. CDR3 length: 15 amino acids. The DNA of the CDR3 is TGTGCCAGCAGTTACGAGGCGGGGAGCTCCTACGAGCAGTACTTC. This sequence encodes CASSYEAGSSYEQYF.

This rearrangement joins TRBV6-5 to TRBJ2-7, with TRBD2 as a possible D gene (5 bases). Trimming removed 0 bases from V and 7 bases from J, with 16 bases in between. The germline CDR1 and CDR2 sequences are MNHEY and SVGAGI. CDR3 length: 15 residues. The CDR3 here is CASSYSMAAGGEQYF. In DNA, the CDR3 is TGTGCCAGCAGTTACTCTATGGCGGCGGGTGGAGAGCAGTACTTC.

This clonotype was counted many times. This chain joins TRBV15 and TRBJ2-3, with 8 bases identical to TRBD2. The V and J ends lost 3 bases and 0 bases, in that order; junction bases with no gene match: 2. The CDR3 is made up of 15 amino acids. Germline CDR1 is LNHNV and CDR2 is YYDKDF (reference sequence). The DNA of the CDR3 is TGTGCCACCAGCAGCGGGAGGGAAAGCACAGATACGCAGTATTTT. This gives the protein CATSSGRESTDTQYF.

This clonotype has only a few counts. The chain recombines TRBV7-9 with TRBJ1-4; D ambiguous. The germline V gene has CDR1 SEHNR and CDR2 FQNEAQ (reference sequence). V lost 8 bases to trimming and J lost 2 bases, with 9 bases between them. This CDR3 has 13 residues. The CDR3 loop reads CASGQVTNEKLFF. Written as DNA, the CDR3 is TGTGCCAGCGGGCAGGTCACTAATGAAAAACTGTTTTTT.

The V and J genes are TRBV20-1 and TRBJ2-1; 9 bases line up with TRBD2. This CDR3 has 16 residues. Trimming cost V 1 base and J 5 bases; bases outside gene matches: 9. The germline gives CDR1 DFQATT, CDR2 SNEGSKA (reference sequence). The CDR3 region has the DNA TGCAGTGCTAGAGTTGGAGCGGGAGGCTACCACAATGAGCAGTTCTTC. It yields the protein CSARVGAGGYHNEQFF.

This clonotype showed up many times. This chain links TRBV11-2 with TRBJ2-5, with D perhaps TRBD1 or TRBD2 (5 bases each). The V gene lost 5 bases and the J gene lost 7 bases, with 17 bases spanning the gap. This CDR3 is 14 amino acids long. Germline V CDR1 and CDR2: SGHAT, FQNNGV. CDR3 sequence reads: CASSHRGARGTQYF. CDR3 sequence (DNA): TGTGCCAGCAGCCACCGAGGGGCTAGGGGGACCCAGTACTTC.

This chain uses TRBV28 with TRBJ2-1, with 8 bases fitting TRBD2. CDR1 and CDR2 (germline): MDHEN, SYDVKM. Unmatched junction bases numbered 8, after V lost 8 bases and J lost 8 bases. This CDR3 comprises 13 residues. The DNA for the CDR3 is TGTGCCAGCGGGTGGGCGGGGGGCGATGAGCAGTTCTTC. This encodes CASGWAGGDEQFF. Full variable domain (outside the CDR3, taken from reference TRBV28 and TRBJ2-1): DVKVTQSSRYLVKRTGEKVFLECVQDMDHENMFWYRQDPGLGLRLIYFSYDVKMKEKGDIPEGYSVSREKKERFSLILESASTNQTSMYLCASGWAGGDEQFFGPGTRLTVL.

The sample holds a few counts of this clonotype. The V and J genes are TRBV7-8 and TRBJ2-7, with 15 bases matching TRBD2. CDR1 is SGHVS, CDR2 FQNEAQ, per germline. The CDR3 consists of 18 residues. Losses at the gene ends were 5 bases for V and 5 bases for J; bases not matched to a gene: 13. The CDR3 nucleotides are TGTGCCAGCAGCCATCCAAGGACTAGCGGGAGGGCCTGGGACGAGCAGTACTTC. Translation: CASSHPRTSGRAWDEQYF. Together with reference TRBV7-8 and TRBJ2-7, the CDR3 gives the full variable domain: GAGVSQSPRYKVAKRGQDVALRCDPISGHVSLFWYQQALGQGPEFLTYFQNEAQLDKSGLPSDRFFAERPEGSVSTLKIQRTQQEDSAVYLCASSHPRTSGRAWDEQYFGPGTRLTVT.

This clonotype was picked up many times. J is TRBJ2-1 and V is TRBV24-1; TRBD2 matches 12 bases. The CDR3 runs 15 residues. J was trimmed by 8 bases and V by 5 bases; bases with no gene match: 6. CDR1 and CDR2 (germline): KGHDR, SFDVKD. CDR3 region: CATSALGTSGHEQFF. CDR3 in DNA: TGTGCCACCAGTGCCCTCGGGACTAGCGGGCATGAGCAGTTCTTC.

This clonotype was seen many times. The chain employs TRBV20-1 and TRBJ2-1; D unclear. This CDR3 comprises 15 residues. V lost 0 bases to trimming and J lost 6 bases, with 15 bases between them. From germline, CDR1 is DFQATT and CDR2 SNEGSKA (reference sequence). CDR3 DNA sequence: TGCAGTGCTAGAGATGTAACACGGAAGTTCAATGAGCAGTTCTTC. It yields the protein CSARDVTRKFNEQFF.